The present TCR beta chain was sequenced within a study of T cells in Graves' hyperthyroidism and ophthalmopathy. Study context: Peripheral blood was taken when the disease was first diagnosed, before any treatment began.

General study findings and limits: Ophthalmopathy, which appeared later, was predicted by the model a median around 6.9 months before onset.

Using RNA transcripts as the source, TCR beta CDR3 regions were amplified. Primed by the HTBI set, a first-round RT-PCR was run on the TCR CDR3. TCRdb ran MiXCR on the multiplex PCR reads and lists one entry per CDR3 protein. The sample has 350,000 to 450,000 distinct CDR3 sequences, roughly 15% seen once. The study enrolled patients aged 18 to 65 with newly diagnosed hyperthyroidism of under 2 months' duration. It was at first hyperthyroidism diagnosis, before any ophthalmopathy symptoms, that the blood sample was taken. Regarding this clonotype: Its antigen is not identified.

V gave up 1 base and J gave up 2 bases; unmatched junction bases: 2. CDR1 is SGHRS and CDR2 is YFSETQ in the germline V gene. The CDR3 is 14 amino acids. Specimen: blood. V is TRBV5-1 and J is TRBJ2-5, with TRBD1 identical over 7 bases. The receptor was isolated from a woman between 25 and 40 years old with Graves' hyperthyroidism that later progressed to Graves' ophthalmopathy. CDR3 coding DNA: TGCGCCAGCAGCTTGCTGGGACAGCAAGAGACCCAGTACTTC. This gives the protein CASSLLGQQETQYF.